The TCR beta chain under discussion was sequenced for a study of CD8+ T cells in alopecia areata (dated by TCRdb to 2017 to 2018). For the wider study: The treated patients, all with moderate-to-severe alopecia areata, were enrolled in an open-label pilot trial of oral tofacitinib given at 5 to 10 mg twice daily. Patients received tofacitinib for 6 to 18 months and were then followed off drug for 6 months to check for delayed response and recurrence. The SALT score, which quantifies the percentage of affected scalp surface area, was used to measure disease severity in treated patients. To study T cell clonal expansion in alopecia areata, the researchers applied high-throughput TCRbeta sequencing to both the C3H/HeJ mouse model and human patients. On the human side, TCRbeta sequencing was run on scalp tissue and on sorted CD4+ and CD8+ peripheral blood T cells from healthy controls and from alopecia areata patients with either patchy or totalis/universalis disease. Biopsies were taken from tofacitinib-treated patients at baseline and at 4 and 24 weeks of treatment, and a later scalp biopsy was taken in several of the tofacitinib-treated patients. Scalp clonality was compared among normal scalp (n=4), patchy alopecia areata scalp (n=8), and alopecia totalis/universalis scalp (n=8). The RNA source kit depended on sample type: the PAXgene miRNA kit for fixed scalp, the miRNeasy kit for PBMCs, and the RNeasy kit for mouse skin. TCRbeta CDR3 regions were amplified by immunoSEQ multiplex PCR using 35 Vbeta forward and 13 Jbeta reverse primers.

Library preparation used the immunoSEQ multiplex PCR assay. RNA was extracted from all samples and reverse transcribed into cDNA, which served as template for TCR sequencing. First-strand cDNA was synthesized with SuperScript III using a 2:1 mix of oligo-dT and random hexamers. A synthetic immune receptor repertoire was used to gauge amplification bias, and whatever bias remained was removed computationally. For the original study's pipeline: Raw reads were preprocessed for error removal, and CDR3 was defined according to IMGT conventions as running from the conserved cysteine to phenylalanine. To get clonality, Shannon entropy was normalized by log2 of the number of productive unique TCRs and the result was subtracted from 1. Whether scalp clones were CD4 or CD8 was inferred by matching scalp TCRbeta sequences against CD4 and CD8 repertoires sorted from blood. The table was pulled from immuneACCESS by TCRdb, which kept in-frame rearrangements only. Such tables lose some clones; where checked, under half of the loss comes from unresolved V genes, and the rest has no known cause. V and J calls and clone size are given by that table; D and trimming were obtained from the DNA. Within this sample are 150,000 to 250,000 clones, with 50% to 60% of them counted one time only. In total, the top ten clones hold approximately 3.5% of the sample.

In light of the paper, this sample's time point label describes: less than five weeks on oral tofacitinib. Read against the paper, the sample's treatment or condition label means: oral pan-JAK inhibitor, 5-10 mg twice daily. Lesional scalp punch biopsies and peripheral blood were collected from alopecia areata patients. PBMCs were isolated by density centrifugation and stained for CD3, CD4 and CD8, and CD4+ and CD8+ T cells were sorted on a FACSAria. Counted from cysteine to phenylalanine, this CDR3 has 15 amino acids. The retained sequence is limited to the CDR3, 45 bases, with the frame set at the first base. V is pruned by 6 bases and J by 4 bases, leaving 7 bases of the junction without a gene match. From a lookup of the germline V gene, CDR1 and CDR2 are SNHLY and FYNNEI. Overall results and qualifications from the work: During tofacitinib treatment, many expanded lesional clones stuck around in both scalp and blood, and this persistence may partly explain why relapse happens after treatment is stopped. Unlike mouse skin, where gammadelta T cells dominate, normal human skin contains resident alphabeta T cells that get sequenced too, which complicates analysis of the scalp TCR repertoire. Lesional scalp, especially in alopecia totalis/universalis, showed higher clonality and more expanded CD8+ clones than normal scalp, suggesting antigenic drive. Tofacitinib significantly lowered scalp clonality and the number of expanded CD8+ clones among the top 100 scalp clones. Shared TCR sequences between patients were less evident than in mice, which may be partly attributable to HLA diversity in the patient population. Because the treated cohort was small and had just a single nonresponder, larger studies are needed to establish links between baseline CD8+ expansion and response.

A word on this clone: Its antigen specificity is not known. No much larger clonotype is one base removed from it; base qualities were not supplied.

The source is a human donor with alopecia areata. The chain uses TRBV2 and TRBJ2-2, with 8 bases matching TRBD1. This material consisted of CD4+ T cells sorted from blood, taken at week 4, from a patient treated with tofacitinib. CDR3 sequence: CASREWTGSTGELFF. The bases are TGTGCCAGCAGGGAATGGACAGGGAGCACCGGGGAGCTGTTTTTT.